This TCR beta chain comes out of a study of blood T cell repertoires in COVID-19. Repertoires were generated with immunoSEQ multiplex PCR, while TCRdb's copy carries only in-frame clones and drops some. This table has about 67,000 clones, around 85% appearing once. This CDR3 contains 15 residues. Trimming at V came to 6 bases and at J to 7 bases, leaving 12 bases not matched to a gene. Germline CDR1 and CDR2: MNHEY and SVGEGT. The source is a man over 45 with active COVID-19. This chain uses TRBV6-2 or TRBV6-3 with TRBJ2-4, with TRBD1 matching 7 bases. Sequencing input: peripheral blood. CDR3: CASSLLDRVGNIQYF. DNA for the CDR3: TGTGCCAGCAGCCTTCTCGACAGGGTTGGCAACATTCAGTACTTC.